These 5 T cell receptor beta chains share one sample of origin, sequenced in a study of OX40 agonist ivuxolimab in advanced cancers. Measured with immunoSEQ multiplex PCR; TCRdb has only the in-frame clones, and not every one. The sample consists of about 53,000 clones, more than 80% of them appearing once. The sequences come from CD4+ or CD8+ T cells sorted from blood, collected in a trial of the OX40 agonist ivuxolimab. These receptors all come from an adult with an advanced solid tumor such as melanoma, head and neck, liver or kidney cancer.

V is TRBV5-6 and J is TRBJ2-1; D is uncertain. Trimming removed 2 bases from V and 7 bases from J, with 19 bases in between. CDR1 is SGHDT and CDR2 is YYEEEE in the germline V gene. This CDR3 region has 16 residues. The CDR3 spells CASSFSRRRIVNEQFF. CDR3 sequence (DNA): TGTGCCAGCAGCTTTTCCCGGCGACGCATAGTGAATGAGCAGTTCTTC.

The rearrangement joins TRBV4-2 to TRBJ2-3, with 7 nucleotides matching TRBD2. The CDR3 spans 16 residues. V shed 1 base, J shed 1 base, and the junction held 5 bases outside the gene matches. Germline values: CDR1 LGHNA, CDR2 YNFKEQ. The CDR3 spells CASSQVYLAGTDTQYF. The CDR3 DNA sequence: TGTGCCAGCAGCCAAGTTTACCTAGCGGGCACAGATACGCAGTATTTT.

V is TRBV28 and J is TRBJ2-7; TRBD2 aligns across 9 bases. V lost 2 bases and J lost 6; bases outside the gene matches: 5. Germline lookup yields CDR1 MDHEN and CDR2 SYDVKM. The CDR3 is made up of 14 amino acids. The CDR3 DNA sequence: TGTGCCAGCAGTTTACATGGTAGCGGGGGCGAGCAGTACTTC. Translating it yields CASSLHGSGGEQYF. Drawing the rest from reference TRBV28 and TRBJ2-7, the complete variable domain is DVKVTQSSRYLVKRTGEKVFLECVQDMDHENMFWYRQDPGLGLRLIYFSYDVKMKEKGDIPEGYSVSREKKERFSLILESASTNQTSMYLCASSLHGSGGEQYFGPGTRLTVT.

V is TRBV19 and J is TRBJ2-5; 7 nucleotides line up with TRBD2. CDR1 is LNHDA, CDR2 SQIVND, per germline (reference sequence). Trimming at V came to 4 bases and at J to 6 bases, leaving 2 bases not matched to a gene. This CDR3 comprises 12 residues. This chain's CDR3 is CASSSGGKTQYF. In DNA form, the CDR3 reads TGTGCCAGTAGTAGCGGGGGAAAGACCCAGTACTTC.

The gene calls are TRBV4-1 and TRBJ1-2; D unclear. V shed 4 bases and J shed 4 bases, with 13 bases lying between them. This CDR3 is 14 amino acids long. The germline V gene has CDR1 MGHRA and CDR2 YSYEKL. CDR3 amino acids: CASSPPGVIYGYTF. Written as DNA, the CDR3 is TGCGCCAGCAGCCCTCCTGGGGTTATCTATGGCTACACCTTC.